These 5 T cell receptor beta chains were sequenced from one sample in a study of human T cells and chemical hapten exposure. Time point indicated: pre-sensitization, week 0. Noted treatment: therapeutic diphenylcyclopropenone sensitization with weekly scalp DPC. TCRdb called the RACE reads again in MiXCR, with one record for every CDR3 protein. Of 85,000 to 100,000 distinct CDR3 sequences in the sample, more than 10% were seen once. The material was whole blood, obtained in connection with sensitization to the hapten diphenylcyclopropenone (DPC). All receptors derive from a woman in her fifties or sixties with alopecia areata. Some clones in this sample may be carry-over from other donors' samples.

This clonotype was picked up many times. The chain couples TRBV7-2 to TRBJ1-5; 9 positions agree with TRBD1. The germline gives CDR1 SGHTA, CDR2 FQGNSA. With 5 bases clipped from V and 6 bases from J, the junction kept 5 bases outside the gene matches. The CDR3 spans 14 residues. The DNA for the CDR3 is TGTGCCAGCAGCGATATACAGGGGGCTCAGCCCCAGCATTTT. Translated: CASSDIQGAQPQHF.

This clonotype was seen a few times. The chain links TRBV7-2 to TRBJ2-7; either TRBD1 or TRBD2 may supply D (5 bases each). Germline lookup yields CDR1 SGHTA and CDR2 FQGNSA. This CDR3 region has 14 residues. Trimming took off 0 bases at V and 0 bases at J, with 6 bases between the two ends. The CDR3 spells CASSLAGVSYEQYF. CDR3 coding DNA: TGTGCCAGCAGCTTAGCGGGGGTCTCCTACGAGCAGTACTTC.

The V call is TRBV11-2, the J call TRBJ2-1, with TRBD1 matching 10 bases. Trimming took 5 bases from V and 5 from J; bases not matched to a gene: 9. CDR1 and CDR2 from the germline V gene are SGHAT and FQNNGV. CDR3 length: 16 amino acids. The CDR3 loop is CASSPDRGWSHNEQFF. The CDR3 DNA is TGTGCCAGCAGCCCGGACAGGGGGTGGTCCCACAATGAGCAGTTCTTC.

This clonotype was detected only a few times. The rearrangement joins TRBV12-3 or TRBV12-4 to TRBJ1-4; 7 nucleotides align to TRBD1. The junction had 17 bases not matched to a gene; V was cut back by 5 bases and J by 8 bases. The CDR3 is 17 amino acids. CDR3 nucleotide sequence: TGTGCCAGCAGTCGAACCCACAGGGGCCGCGCGGGGGAAAAACTGTTTTTT. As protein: CASSRTHRGRAGEKLFF.

For the CDR3, the DNA is TGTGCCAGCAGGGGGACAGGAACCCCCCTCTTTCAGTACTTC. Its translation: CASRGTGTPLFQYF. The chain combines TRBV2 with TRBJ2-7; 8 nucleotides agree with TRBD1. The V gene's germline CDR1 is SNHLY and CDR2 FYNNEI. The CDR3 length is 14 residues. Trimming at V came to 6 bases and at J to 10 bases, leaving 14 bases not matched to a gene. The variable domain in full, completed from reference TRBV2 and TRBJ2-7, reads EPEVTQTPSHQVTQMGQEVILRCVPISNHLYFYWYRQILGQKVEFLVSFYNNEISEKSEIFDDQFSVERPDGSNFTLKIRSTKLEDSAMYFCASRGTGTPLFQYFGPGTRLTVT.